The clone carrying this T cell receptor (beta chain) was found many times. The antigen remains unidentified. The sample comes from a study of CD8 T cells in ankylosing spondylitis. The CDR3 runs 10 residues. The V end lost 5 bases, the J end lost 9 bases, and 8 bases lay between the germline ends. Germline values: CDR1 MGHDK, CDR2 SYGVNS. Study results and limitations: There was a TCR beta motif, made of several highly homologous variants, that appeared characteristic of ankylosing spondylitis blood.

MiXCR was run by TCRdb on the 5' RACE reads, yielding one entry per CDR3 protein. The data contain roughly 170,000 distinct CDR3 sequences, around a tenth of them singletons. The sample was blood, either unsorted or a sorted T cell fraction (not recorded which). This chain links TRBV25-1 with TRBJ2-7, with a weak D call TRBD1 (6 bases). The TCR was taken from a female donor with ankylosing spondylitis or in good health (not recorded which). CDR3 residues: CASSLDRQYF. In DNA, the CDR3 is TGTGCCAGCAGTTTGGACAGGCAGTACTTC.